Following are 13 T cell receptor beta chains from one sample sequenced in a study of response to subunit inactivated influenza vaccine. TCRdb re-called the RT-PCR reads through MiXCR, storing one row per CDR3 protein. Among 150,000 or so distinct CDR3 sequences, over 8.5% were seen once, and the ten largest hold roughly a third. Sequences were derived from CD8+ T cells sorted from PBMCs, sampled around 25 months after vaccination. These receptors were obtained from a man aged 50 to 69 who received an inactivated influenza vaccine.

This clonotype was counted only a few times. The rearrangement uses TRBV15 and TRBJ2-5; TRBD1 matches at 8 bases. V lost 7 bases to trimming and J lost 0 bases; unmatched junction nucleotides: 4. This CDR3 is 14 amino acids long. Looked up from germline, CDR1 is LNHNV and CDR2 is YYDKDF (reference sequence). For the CDR3, the DNA is TGTGCCACCAACTCAGGGGGCTACCAAGAGACCCAGTACTTC. It is translated as CATNSGGYQETQYF.

The table lists this clonotype with many counts. Relative to the germline gene, one junction end is altered; a read error may explain this. V gene TRBV5-1 combines with J gene TRBJ1-2, with D hard to call. CDR3 length equals 12 residues. Germline lookup yields CDR1 SGHRS and CDR2 YFSETQ. This CDR3 is CASSLGSYGYTF. CDR3 nucleotides: TGTGCCAGCAGCTTAGGCAGCTATGGCTACACCTTC.

This chain connects TRBV4-1 to TRBJ1-5, with 7 bases aligning to TRBD1. CDR3 length: 15 residues. V lost 1 base, J lost 1 base, and 1 base stayed unmatched. Germline V CDR1 and CDR2: MGHRA, YSYEKL. The CDR3 loop is CASSQGGQSNQPQHF. DNA for the CDR3: TGCGCCAGCAGCCAAGGGGGACAGAGCAATCAGCCCCAGCATTTT.

This clonotype was observed a few times. The genes are TRBV28 and TRBJ2-7; weak D call: TRBD1 (6 bases). CDR3 length equals 15 residues. Germline-derived CDR1 and CDR2 are MDHEN and SYDVKM. Trimming removed 3 bases at V and 0 bases at J, with 12 bases between. CDR3: CASSFRRGYSYEQYF. DNA for the CDR3: TGTGCCAGCAGTTTCCGCAGGGGATACTCCTACGAGCAGTACTTC.

This clonotype was counted at least ten times. Here the CDR3 reads CASSLALGGSYNEQFF. DNA of the CDR3: TGTGCCAGCAGCTTAGCGCTCGGGGGGTCCTACAATGAGCAGTTCTTC. The rearrangement joins TRBV7-2 to TRBJ2-1; TRBD2 matches at 7 bases. The CDR3 runs 16 residues. CDR1 is SGHTA, CDR2 FQGNSA, per germline. V was pared by 0 bases and J by 1 base, with 3 bases of the junction left unmatched.

This clonotype was found a few times. This sequence joins TRBV28 and TRBJ2-2; D remains unclear. V lost 7 bases and J lost 3, with 15 bases in between. The CDR3 sequence is 15 residues long. CDR1 and CDR2 (germline): MDHEN, SYDVKM. The CDR3 spells CASTIKDGYTGELFF. CDR3 DNA: TGTGCCAGCACCATCAAGGACGGATACACCGGGGAGCTGTTTTTT.

This clonotype was picked up a small number of times. The chain is built from TRBV7-8 and TRBJ1-2; D perhaps matches TRBD1 (5 bases). Looked up from germline, CDR1 is SGHVS and CDR2 is FQNEAQ. This CDR3 has 13 amino acids. Trimming took 2 bases from V and 4 from J, leaving 8 bases between them. Here the CDR3 reads CASSLNTGYGYTF. CDR3 in DNA: TGTGCCAGCAGCTTAAACACAGGCTATGGCTACACCTTC.

This clonotype was detected many times. CDR3 sequence reads: CASSLEGLVMSYNEQFF. As DNA, the CDR3 is TGTGCCAGCAGCTTGGAGGGGTTAGTTATGTCCTACAATGAGCAGTTCTTC. The chain carries TRBV5-6 and TRBJ2-1, with D perhaps TRBD1 (5 bases). The germline V gene has CDR1 SGHDT and CDR2 YYEEEE. The ends were cut back, 0 bases at V and 1 base at J, with 14 bases in the middle. This CDR3 region has 17 residues. The variable domain in full, with the rest retrieved from reference TRBV5-6 and TRBJ2-1, is DAGVTQSPTHLIKTRGQQVTLRCSPKSGHDTVSWYQQALGQGPQFIFQYYEEEERQRGNFPDRFSGHQFPNYSSELNVNALLLGDSALYLCASSLEGLVMSYNEQFFGPGTRLTVL.

J is TRBJ2-7 and V is TRBV7-8; 11 bases fit TRBD1. The CDR3 sequence is 14 residues long. V shed 5 bases and J 7 bases; nucleotides not matched to a gene: 7. Germline CDR1 is SGHVS and CDR2 is FQNEAQ. DNA of the CDR3: TGTGCCAGCAGCCCGGACAGGGGGCTTTATGAGCAGTACTTC. Translating it yields CASSPDRGLYEQYF.

This clonotype was seen many times. This rearrangement joins TRBV6-5 to TRBJ2-2; perhaps TRBD2 as D (5 bases). Trimming shortened V by 2 bases and J by 4 bases, and 8 bases separated the two germline ends. Per germline, CDR1 MNHEY and CDR2 SVGAGI. This CDR3 spans 14 amino acids. The CDR3 bases are TGTGCCAGCAGTTACGACTACCTCACCGGGGAGCTGTTTTTT. The encoded protein is CASSYDYLTGELFF.

This sequence joins TRBV10-3 and TRBJ2-1; TRBD1 matches 8 bases. There are 15 residues in the CDR3. Losses at the gene ends were 4 bases for V and 2 bases for J; bases not matched to a gene: 4. CDR1 and CDR2 from the germline V gene are ENHRY and SYGVKD. CDR3 region: CAISAVQGAYNEQFF. The CDR3 DNA reads as TGTGCCATCAGTGCGGTACAGGGGGCCTACAATGAGCAGTTCTTC.

The rearrangement uses TRBV6-5 and TRBJ2-2, with 9 bases lining up with TRBD2. There are 17 residues in the CDR3. Germline values: CDR1 MNHEY, CDR2 SVGAGI. Trimming removed 2 bases from V and 0 bases from J; junction bases left unmatched: 4. CDR3 loop: CASSYRTSGSNTGELFF. DNA of the CDR3: TGTGCCAGCAGTTACAGAACTAGCGGGTCGAACACCGGGGAGCTGTTTTTT.

This clonotype was recorded many times. V gene TRBV6-1 combines with J gene TRBJ2-3, with TRBD1 matching over 9 bases. V trimming: 5 bases; J trimming: 1 base; junction bases outside the gene matches: 10. Germline CDR1 reads MNHNS; CDR2 reads SASEGT. This CDR3 has 17 residues. The CDR3 DNA reads as TGTGCCAGCAGTCCGATCCTTGGGGACAGGGGCACAGATACGCAGTATTTT. Translated: CASSPILGDRGTDTQYF.